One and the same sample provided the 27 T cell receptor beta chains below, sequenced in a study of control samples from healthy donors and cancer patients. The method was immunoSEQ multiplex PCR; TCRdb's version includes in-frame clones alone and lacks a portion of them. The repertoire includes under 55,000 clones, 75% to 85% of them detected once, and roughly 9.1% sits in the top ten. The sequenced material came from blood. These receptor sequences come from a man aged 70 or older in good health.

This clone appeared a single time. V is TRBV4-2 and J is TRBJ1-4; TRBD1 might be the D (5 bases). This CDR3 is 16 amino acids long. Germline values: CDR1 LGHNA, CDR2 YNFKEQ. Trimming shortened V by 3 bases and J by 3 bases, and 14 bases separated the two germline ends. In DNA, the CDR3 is TGTGCCAGCAGCCAGGGGACCCCCGCGGCTAATGAAAAACTGTTTTTT. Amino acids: CASSQGTPAANEKLFF.

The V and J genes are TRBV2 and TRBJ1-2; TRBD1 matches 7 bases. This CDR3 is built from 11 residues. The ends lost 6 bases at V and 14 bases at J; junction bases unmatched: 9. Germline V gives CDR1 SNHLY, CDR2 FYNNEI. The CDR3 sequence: CASSQGGTETF. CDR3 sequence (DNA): TGTGCCAGCAGCCAAGGTGGGACAGAAACCTTC. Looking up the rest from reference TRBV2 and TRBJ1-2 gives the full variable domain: EPEVTQTPSHQVTQMGQEVILRCVPISNHLYFYWYRQILGQKVEFLVSFYNNEISEKSEIFDDQFSVERPDGSNFTLKIRSTKLEDSAMYFCASSQGGTETFGSGTRLTVV.

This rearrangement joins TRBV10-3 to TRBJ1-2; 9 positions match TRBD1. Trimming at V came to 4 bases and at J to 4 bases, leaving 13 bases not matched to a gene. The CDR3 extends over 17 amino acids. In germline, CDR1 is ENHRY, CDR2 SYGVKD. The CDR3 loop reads CAISATGQGASSYGYTF. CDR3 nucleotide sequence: TGTGCCATCAGTGCCACGGGACAGGGTGCATCCTCCTATGGCTACACCTTC.

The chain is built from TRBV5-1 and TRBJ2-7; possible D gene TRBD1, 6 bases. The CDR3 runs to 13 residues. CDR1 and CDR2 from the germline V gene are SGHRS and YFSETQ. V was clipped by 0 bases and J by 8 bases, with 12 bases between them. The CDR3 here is CASSLGLQGKQYF. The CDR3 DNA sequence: TGCGCCAGCAGCTTGGGGCTTCAGGGGAAGCAGTACTTC. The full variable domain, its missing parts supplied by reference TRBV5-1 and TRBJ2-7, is KAGVTQTPRYLIKTRGQQVTLSCSPISGHRSVSWYQQTPGQGLQFLFEYFSETQRNKGNFPGRFSGRQFSNSRSEMNVSTLELGDSALYLCASSLGLQGKQYFGPGTRLTVT.

In DNA, the CDR3 is TGCGCCAGCAGCTTGGGAACGAGCGGTGACCAGCCCCAGCATTTT. It codes for CASSLGTSGDQPQHF. J is TRBJ1-5 and V is TRBV5-1, with D hard to call. Trimming took 0 bases from V and 7 from J, leaving 14 bases between them. The CDR3 contains 15 residues. Germline V gives CDR1 SGHRS, CDR2 YFSETQ.

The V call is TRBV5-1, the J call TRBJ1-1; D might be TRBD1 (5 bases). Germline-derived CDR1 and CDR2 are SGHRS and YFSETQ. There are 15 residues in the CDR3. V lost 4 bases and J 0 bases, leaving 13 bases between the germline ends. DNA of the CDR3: TGCGCCAGCAGCGGGGGACTATCTATGAACACTGAAGCTTTCTTT. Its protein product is CASSGGLSMNTEAFF. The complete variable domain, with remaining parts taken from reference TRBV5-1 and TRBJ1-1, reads KAGVTQTPRYLIKTRGQQVTLSCSPISGHRSVSWYQQTPGQGLQFLFEYFSETQRNKGNFPGRFSGRQFSNSRSEMNVSTLELGDSALYLCASSGGLSMNTEAFFGQGTRLTVV.

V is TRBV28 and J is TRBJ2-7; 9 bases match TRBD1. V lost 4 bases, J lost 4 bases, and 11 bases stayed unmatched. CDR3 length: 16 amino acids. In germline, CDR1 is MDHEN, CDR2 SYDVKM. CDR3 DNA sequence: TGTGCCAGCAGTTCCAGATCCGGGACAGGGACGTACGAGCAGTACTTC. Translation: CASSSRSGTGTYEQYF.

The CDR3 coding sequence is TGCGCCAGCAGCAGGGGGAGTGGGGGCAATGAGCAGTTCTTC. Its translation is CASSRGSGGNEQFF. The chain combines TRBV5-1 with TRBJ2-1, with D possibly matching TRBD1 (6 bases). Germline V lookup: CDR1 SGHRS, CDR2 YFSETQ. Trimming stripped 4 bases from V and 6 bases from J, with 14 bases between. The CDR3 length is 14 residues.

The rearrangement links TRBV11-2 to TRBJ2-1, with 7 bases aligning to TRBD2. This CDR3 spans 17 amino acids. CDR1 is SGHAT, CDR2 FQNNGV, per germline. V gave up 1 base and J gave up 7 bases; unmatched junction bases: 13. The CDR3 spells CASSLGVGSGMGNEQFF. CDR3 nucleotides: TGTGCCAGCAGCTTAGGGGTGGGAAGCGGGATGGGAAATGAGCAGTTCTTC.

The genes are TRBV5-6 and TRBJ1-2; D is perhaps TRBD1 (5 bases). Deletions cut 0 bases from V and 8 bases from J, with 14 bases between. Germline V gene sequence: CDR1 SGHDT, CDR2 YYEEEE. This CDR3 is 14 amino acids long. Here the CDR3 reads CASSLADTWRGYTF. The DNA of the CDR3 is TGTGCCAGCAGCTTGGCGGACACCTGGAGGGGCTACACCTTC.

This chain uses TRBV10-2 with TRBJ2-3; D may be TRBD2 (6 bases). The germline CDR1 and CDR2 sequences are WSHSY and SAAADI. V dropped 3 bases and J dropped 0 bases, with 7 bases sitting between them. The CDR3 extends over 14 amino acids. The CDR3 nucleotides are TGCGCCAGCAGTGAAGGGACTAGCACAGATACGCAGTATTTT. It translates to CASSEGTSTDTQYF.

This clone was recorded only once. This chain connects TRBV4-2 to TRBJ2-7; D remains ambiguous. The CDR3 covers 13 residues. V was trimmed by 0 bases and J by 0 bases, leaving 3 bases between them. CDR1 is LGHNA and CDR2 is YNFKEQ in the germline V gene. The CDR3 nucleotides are TGTGCCAGCAGCCAAGAGCGCTCCTACGAGCAGTACTTC. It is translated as CASSQERSYEQYF.

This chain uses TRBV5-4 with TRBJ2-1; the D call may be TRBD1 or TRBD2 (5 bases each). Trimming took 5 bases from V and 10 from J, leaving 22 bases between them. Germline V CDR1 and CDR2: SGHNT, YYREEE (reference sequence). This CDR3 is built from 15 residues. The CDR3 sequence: CASRFGGDPLGEQFF. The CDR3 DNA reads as TGTGCCAGCAGGTTTGGGGGAGACCCCTTGGGAGAGCAGTTCTTC. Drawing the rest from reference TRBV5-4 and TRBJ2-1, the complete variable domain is ETGVTQSPTHLIKTRGQQVTLRCSSQSGHNTVSWYQQALGQGPQFIFQYYREEENGRGNFPPRFSGLQFPNYSSELNVNALELDDSALYLCASRFGGDPLGEQFFGPGTRLTVL.

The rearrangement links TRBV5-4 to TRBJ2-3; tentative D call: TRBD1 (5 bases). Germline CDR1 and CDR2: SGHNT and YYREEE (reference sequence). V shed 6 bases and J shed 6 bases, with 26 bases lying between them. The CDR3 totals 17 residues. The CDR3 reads CASTTIGAGFNQDTQYF. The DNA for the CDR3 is TGTGCCAGCACTACAATTGGGGCCGGCTTTAATCAGGATACGCAGTATTTT.

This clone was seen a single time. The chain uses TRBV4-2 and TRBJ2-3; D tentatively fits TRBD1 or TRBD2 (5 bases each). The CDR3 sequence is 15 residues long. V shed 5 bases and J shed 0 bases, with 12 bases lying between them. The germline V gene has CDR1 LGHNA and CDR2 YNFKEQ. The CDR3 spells CASSTGPYSTDTQYF. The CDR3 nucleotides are TGTGCCAGCAGCACGGGACCTTATAGCACAGATACGCAGTATTTT.

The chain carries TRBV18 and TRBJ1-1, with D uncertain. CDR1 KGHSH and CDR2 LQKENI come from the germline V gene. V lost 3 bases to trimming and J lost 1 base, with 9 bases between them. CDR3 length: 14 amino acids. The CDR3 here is CASSPGSRNTEAFF. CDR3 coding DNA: TGTGCCAGCTCACCTGGTTCAAGGAACACTGAAGCTTTCTTT.

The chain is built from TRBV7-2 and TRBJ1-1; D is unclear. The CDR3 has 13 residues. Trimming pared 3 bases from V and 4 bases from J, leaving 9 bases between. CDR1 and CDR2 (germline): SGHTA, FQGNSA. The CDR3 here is CASSFGGTTEAFF. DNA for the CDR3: TGTGCCAGCAGCTTCGGAGGTACCACTGAAGCTTTCTTT.

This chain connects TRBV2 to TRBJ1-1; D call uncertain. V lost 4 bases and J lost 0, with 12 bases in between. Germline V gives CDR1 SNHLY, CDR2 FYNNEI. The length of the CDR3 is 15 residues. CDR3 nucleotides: TGTGCCAGCAGTGTCGGTGCGGACTTGAACACTGAAGCTTTCTTT. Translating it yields CASSVGADLNTEAFF.

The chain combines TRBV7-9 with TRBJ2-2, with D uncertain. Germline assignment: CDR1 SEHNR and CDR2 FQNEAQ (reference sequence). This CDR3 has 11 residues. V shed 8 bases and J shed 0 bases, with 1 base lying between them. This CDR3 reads CASANTGELFF. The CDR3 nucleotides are TGTGCCAGCGCGAACACCGGGGAGCTGTTTTTT.

The CDR3 reads CASSFKGEGQPQHF. The CDR3 coding sequence is TGTGCCAGCAGCTTTAAGGGGGAAGGGCAGCCCCAGCATTTT. The rearrangement links TRBV5-4 to TRBJ1-5, with D tentatively TRBD1 (6 bases). Trimming took off 2 bases at V and 7 bases at J, with 13 bases between the two ends. The length of the CDR3 is 14 residues. Germline assignment: CDR1 SGHNT and CDR2 YYREEE (reference sequence).

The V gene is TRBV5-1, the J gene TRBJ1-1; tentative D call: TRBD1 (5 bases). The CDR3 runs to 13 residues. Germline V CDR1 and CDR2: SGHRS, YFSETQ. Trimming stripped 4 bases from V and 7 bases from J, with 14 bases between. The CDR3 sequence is CASSMDNTYEAFF. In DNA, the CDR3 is TGCGCCAGCAGCATGGACAATACGTATGAAGCTTTCTTT.

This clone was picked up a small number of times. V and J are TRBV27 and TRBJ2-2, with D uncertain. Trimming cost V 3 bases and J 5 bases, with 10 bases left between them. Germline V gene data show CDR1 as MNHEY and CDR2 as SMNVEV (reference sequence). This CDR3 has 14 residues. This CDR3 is CASSFLSDTGELFF. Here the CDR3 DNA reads TGTGCCAGCAGTTTCCTAAGTGATACCGGGGAGCTGTTTTTT.

The CDR3 spells CASSQLSNEQFF. In DNA, the CDR3 is TGTGCCAGCAGCCAACTTAGCAATGAGCAGTTCTTC. The chain links TRBV3-1 (or the pseudogene TRBV3-2) to TRBJ2-1; D not certain. With 2 bases removed from V and 6 bases from J, the gap between germline ends came to 5 bases. The germline V gene encodes CDR1 LGHDT and CDR2 YNNKEL (reference sequence). There are 12 residues in the CDR3.

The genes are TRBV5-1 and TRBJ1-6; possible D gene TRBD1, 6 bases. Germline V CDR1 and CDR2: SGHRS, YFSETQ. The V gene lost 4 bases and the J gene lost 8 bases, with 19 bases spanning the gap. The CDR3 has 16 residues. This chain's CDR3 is CASSRLPGHQDSPLHF. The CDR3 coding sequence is TGCGCCAGCAGCAGATTACCGGGACACCAAGATTCACCCCTCCACTTT.

DNA for the CDR3: TGCGCCAGCAGCCAAGATAGGTGGACAGAGTCCTACGAGCAGTACTTC. Its translation is CASSQDRWTESYEQYF. The rearrangement links TRBV4-1 to TRBJ2-7, with D perhaps matching TRBD1 (6 bases). Trimming took 0 bases from V and 1 from J, leaving 13 bases between them. The CDR3 totals 16 residues. In germline, CDR1 is MGHRA, CDR2 YSYEKL.

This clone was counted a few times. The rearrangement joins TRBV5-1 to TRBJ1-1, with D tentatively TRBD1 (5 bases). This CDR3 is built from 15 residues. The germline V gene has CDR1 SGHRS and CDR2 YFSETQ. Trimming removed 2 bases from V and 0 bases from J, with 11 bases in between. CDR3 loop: CASSFNGHMNTEAFF. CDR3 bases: TGCGCCAGCAGCTTTAATGGACATATGAACACTGAAGCTTTCTTT. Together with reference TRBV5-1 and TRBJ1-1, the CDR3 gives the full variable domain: KAGVTQTPRYLIKTRGQQVTLSCSPISGHRSVSWYQQTPGQGLQFLFEYFSETQRNKGNFPGRFSGRQFSNSRSEMNVSTLELGDSALYLCASSFNGHMNTEAFFGQGTRLTVV.

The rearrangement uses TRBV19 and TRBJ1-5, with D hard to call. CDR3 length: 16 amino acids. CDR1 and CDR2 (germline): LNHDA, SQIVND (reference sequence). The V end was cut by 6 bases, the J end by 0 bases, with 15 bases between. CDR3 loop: CASRIEGGVSNQPQHF. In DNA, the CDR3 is TGTGCCAGTAGGATTGAGGGCGGGGTTAGCAATCAGCCCCAGCATTTT.